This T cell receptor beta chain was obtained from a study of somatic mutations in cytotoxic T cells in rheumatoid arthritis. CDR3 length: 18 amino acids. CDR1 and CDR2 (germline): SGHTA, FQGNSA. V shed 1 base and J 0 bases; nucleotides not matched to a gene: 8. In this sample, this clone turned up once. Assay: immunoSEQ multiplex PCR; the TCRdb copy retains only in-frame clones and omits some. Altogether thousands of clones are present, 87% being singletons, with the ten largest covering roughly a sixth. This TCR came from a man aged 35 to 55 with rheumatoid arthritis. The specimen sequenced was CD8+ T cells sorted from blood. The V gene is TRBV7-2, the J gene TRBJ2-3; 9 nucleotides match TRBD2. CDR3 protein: CASSLGLAGPSSTDTQYF. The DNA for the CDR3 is TGTGCCAGCAGCTTAGGGCTAGCGGGGCCCTCTAGCACAGATACGCAGTATTTT.